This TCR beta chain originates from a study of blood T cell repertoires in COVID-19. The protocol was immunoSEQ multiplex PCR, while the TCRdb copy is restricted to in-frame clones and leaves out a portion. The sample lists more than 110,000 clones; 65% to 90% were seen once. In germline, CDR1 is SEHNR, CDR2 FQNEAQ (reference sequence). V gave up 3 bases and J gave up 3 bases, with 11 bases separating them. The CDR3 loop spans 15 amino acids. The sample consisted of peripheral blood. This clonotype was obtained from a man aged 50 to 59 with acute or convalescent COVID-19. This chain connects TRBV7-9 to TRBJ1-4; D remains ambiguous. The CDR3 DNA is TGTGCCAGCAGCTTCGGACTGACACCTAATGAAAAACTGTTTTTT. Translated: CASSFGLTPNEKLFF.